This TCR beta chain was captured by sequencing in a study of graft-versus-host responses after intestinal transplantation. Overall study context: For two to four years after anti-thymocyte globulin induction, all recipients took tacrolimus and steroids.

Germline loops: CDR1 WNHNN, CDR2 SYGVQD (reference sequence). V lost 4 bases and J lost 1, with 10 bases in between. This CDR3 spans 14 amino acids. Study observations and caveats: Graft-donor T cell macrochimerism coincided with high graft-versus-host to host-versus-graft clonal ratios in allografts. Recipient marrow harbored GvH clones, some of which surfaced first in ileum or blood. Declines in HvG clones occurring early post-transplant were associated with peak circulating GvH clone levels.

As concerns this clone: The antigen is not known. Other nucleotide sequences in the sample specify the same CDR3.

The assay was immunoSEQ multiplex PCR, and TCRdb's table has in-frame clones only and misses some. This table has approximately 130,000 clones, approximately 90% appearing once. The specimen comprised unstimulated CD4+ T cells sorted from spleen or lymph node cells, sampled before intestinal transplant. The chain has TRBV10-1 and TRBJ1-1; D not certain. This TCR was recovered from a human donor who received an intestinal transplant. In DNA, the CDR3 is TGCGCCAGCAGTGTTGGAGGGTCGAACACTGAAGCTTTCTTT. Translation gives CASSVGGSNTEAFF.